This is a list of T cell receptor beta chains from one sample in a study of identical twins. In TCRdb, the 5' RACE reads were re-called with MiXCR into one record per CDR3 protein. The data show 1.5 million to 2 million distinct CDR3 sequences, with 32% seen just once and about 0.25% held by the top ten. Sequencing used cord blood. The receptors here all came from a newborn girl in good health. Each CDR3 is given with its conserved first and last residue. The D gene is left open where the match is weak. Size is stated for part of the rows, as once, few or many counts, or as a class when the clone is expanded.

TRBV29-1	TRBD1	TRBJ2-7	many	TGCAGCGTCCGGGACAGGGTCCTAGTCGAGCAGTACTTC	CSVRDRVLVEQYF
TRBV20-1	TRBD1	TRBJ1-6	NA	TGCAGTGCTAGTTATTTGGGACAGGGGGGGTATAATTCACCCCTCCACTTT	CSASYLGQGGYNSPLHF
TRBV11-2	TRBD1	TRBJ2-4	NA	TGTGCCAGCAGCTTTCCCGGGACAGGGGTATCCTCGGAGGCCAAAAACATTCAGTACTTC	CASSFPGTGVSSEAKNIQYF
TRBV28	TRBD2	TRBJ2-3	few	TGTGCCAGCAGCACTAGCGGGTCGGGGGATACGCAGTATTTT	CASSTSGSGDTQYF
TRBV20-1	NA	TRBJ2-5	many	TGCAGTGCTAGCAGGACGAGCAAAGAGACCCAGTACTTC	CSASRTSKETQYF
TRBV19	NA	TRBJ2-1	NA	TGTGCCAGTAGTGGAAAGCCGGGGGGCCTACGGGATGAGCAGTTCTTC	CASSGKPGGLRDEQFF
TRBV25-1	NA	TRBJ2-7	NA	TGTGCCAGCAGTGCCACTCCCTACGAGCAGTACTTC	CASSATPYEQYF
TRBV12-3/TRBV12-4	NA	TRBJ1-1	NA	TGTGCCAGCAGTCTGGAGGACAACACTGAAGCTTTCTTT	CASSLEDNTEAFF
TRBV5-1	TRBD1	TRBJ1-2	many	TGCGCCAGCAGCCGACCGGGACAGAGCTATGGCTACACCTTC	CASSRPGQSYGYTF
TRBV9	TRBD1	TRBJ1-5	few	TGTGCCAGCAGCGTAGGTCAGGGGGCGAGTCAGCCCCAGCATTTT	CASSVGQGASQPQHF
TRBV20-1	NA	TRBJ2-3	NA	TGCAGTGCCCTCCCCTTAGACAGGACTAGCACAGATACGCAGTATTTT	CSALPLDRTSTDTQYF
TRBV2	NA	TRBJ1-5	once	TGTGCCAGCGGGGAGGGGTCCTATAGCAATCAGCCCCAGCATTTT	CASGEGSYSNQPQHF
TRBV25-1	TRBD2	TRBJ2-1	many	TGTGCCAGCAGTGAATATCGCTTAGCGGGAAAATCCTACAATGAGCAGTTCTTC	CASSEYRLAGKSYNEQFF
TRBV20-1	TRBD2	TRBJ2-5	NA	TGCAGTGCTAGAGATCGCGTGGGACTAGCGGGAGGGCCAGACAATGAGCAGTACTTC	CSARDRVGLAGGPDNEQYF
TRBV5-5	TRBD1	TRBJ2-7	NA	TGTGCCAGCAGCTTGCCCGGGACAGGGGACTACGAGCAGTACTTC	CASSLPGTGDYEQYF
TRBV20-1	NA	TRBJ2-7	few	TGCAGTGCTAGGTCCCCACTAGCCCAATCTTACTACGAGCAGTACTTC	CSARSPLAQSYYEQYF
TRBV20-1	NA	TRBJ2-1	few	TGCAGTGCTAGGGAGGGTAGCGGTGACTACAATGAGCAGTTCTTC	CSAREGSGDYNEQFF
TRBV11-2	TRBD1	TRBJ2-7	NA	TGTGCCAGCAGCTTAGCCGGGACAGGGACCTACTACGAGCAGTACTTC	CASSLAGTGTYYEQYF
TRBV10-3	TRBD2	TRBJ2-7	many	TGTGCCATCAGTGAGGGACTAGCGGGGGGTTACGAGCAGTACTTC	CAISEGLAGGYEQYF
TRBV3-1	NA	TRBJ2-1	few	TGTGCCAGCAGCCATGCCAGGCCGTGGACCTATGAGGTCAATGAGCAGTTCTTC	CASSHARPWTYEVNEQFF
TRBV5-1	NA	TRBJ1-2	many	TGCGCCAGCAGCTTCGGGGAAAACTATGGCTACACCTTC	CASSFGENYGYTF
TRBV11-2	TRBD2	TRBJ2-5	NA	TGTGCCAGCAGCCGGACTAGCGGATTCGAGACCCAGTACTTC	CASSRTSGFETQYF
TRBV29-1	NA	TRBJ2-5	NA	TGCGTTGAACCGGGCGGGGAGACCCAGTACTTC	CVEPGGETQYF
TRBV6-5	TRBD1	TRBJ1-3	NA	TGTGCCAGCAGTTTTCCCCTGGGGACAGGGCAATCTGGAAACACCATATATTTT	CASSFPLGTGQSGNTIYF
TRBV4-1	NA	TRBJ2-1	few	TGCGCCAGCAGCCGCCTTAGGGGTATTGGTAATGAGCAGTTCTTC	CASSRLRGIGNEQFF
TRBV20-1	TRBD1	TRBJ2-7	NA	TGCAATGCTGCGACAGGGCACTCCTACGAGCAGTACTTC	CNAATGHSYEQYF
TRBV4-2	TRBD2	TRBJ2-3	NA	TGTGCCAGCAGCCGGGAAACTACGGGAGGTAGCGGATTATTCACAGATACGCAGTATTTT	CASSRETTGGSGLFTDTQYF
TRBV20-1	TRBD1	TRBJ2-3	few	TGCAGTGCTAGCACCGGGACAGGGGGCACAGATACGCAGTATTTT	CSASTGTGGTDTQYF
TRBV29-1	TRBD2	TRBJ2-3	NA	TGCAGCGTCGATACCGGGACTAGCTTTGGAGGGACAGTGACAGATACGCAGTATTTT	CSVDTGTSFGGTVTDTQYF
TRBV11-2	TRBD2	TRBJ2-2	few	TGTGCCAGCAGCCCCCTCACTAGCGACACCGGGGAGCTGTTTTTT	CASSPLTSDTGELFF
TRBV20-1	TRBD2	TRBJ2-7	NA	TGCAGTGCTAACCTATTGGGTAGCGGGAGGACTACCTACGAGCAGTACTTC	CSANLLGSGRTTYEQYF
TRBV10-3	TRBD1	TRBJ2-7	few	TGTGCCATCAGTGGGGGGAACAGGGGGCTATACGAGCAGTACTTC	CAISGGNRGLYEQYF
TRBV6-5	TRBD1	TRBJ2-6	many	TGTGCCAGCAGTTACTCGACAGGGATCTCTGGGGCCAACGTCCTGACTTTC	CASSYSTGISGANVLTF
TRBV24-1	TRBD2	TRBJ2-5	NA	TGTGCCACCAGTGATACCGGGACTAGCGGAATCAATGAGCAGTACTTC	CATSDTGTSGINEQYF
TRBV14	TRBD1	TRBJ2-7	few	TGTGCCAGCAGCCAAGACCTGACAGGGAACTCCTACGAGCAGTACTTC	CASSQDLTGNSYEQYF
TRBV5-1	NA	TRBJ1-1	NA	TGCGCCAGCAGCTTGACAGGGAGCCTCATGAACACTGAAGCTTTCTTT	CASSLTGSLMNTEAFF
TRBV5-4	NA	TRBJ2-2	NA	TGTGCCAGCAGCTCCAGGGGCCCCCCCGGGGAGCTGTTTTTT	CASSSRGPPGELFF
TRBV7-6	NA	TRBJ1-2	NA	TGTGCCAGCAGCTTAGCGCTGGGGGCAGGGTCAAGCTATGGCTACACCTTC	CASSLALGAGSSYGYTF
TRBV7-9	NA	TRBJ2-7	NA	TGTGCCAGCAGCTCGGGACTCCACGGGGTCTCCTACAATGAGCAGTACTTC	CASSSGLHGVSYNEQYF
TRBV29-1	TRBD2	TRBJ2-3	NA	TGCAGCGTTAGAATTAGCGGGGGGCATACAGATACGCAGTATTTT	CSVRISGGHTDTQYF
TRBV21-1	NA	TRBJ2-3	few	TGTGCCATCCTGACAGGGTCGACAGATACGCAGTATTTT	CAILTGSTDTQYF
TRBV20-1	TRBD2	TRBJ2-7	NA	TGCAGTGCTAGCCACCTACTAGCGAGCTCCTACGAGCAGTACTTC	CSASHLLASSYEQYF
TRBV12-5	TRBD2	TRBJ2-3	few	TGTGCTAGTGGTTTGGCCCTAACGGGTTCCGGGGGGGCAGATACGCAGTATTTT	CASGLALTGSGGADTQYF
TRBV15	NA	TRBJ2-5	NA	TGTGCCACCAGCTCCCGGGCACCTGGGGAAGAGACCCAGTACTTC	CATSSRAPGEETQYF
TRBV20-1	TRBD2	TRBJ2-7	NA	TGCAGTGCTAGAGATCGAGCGGGAGGGCCTTACGAGCAGTACTTC	CSARDRAGGPYEQYF
TRBV6-5	NA	TRBJ2-7	NA	TGTGCCAGCAGTCAACATAGCGGCTCCTACGAGCAGTACTTC	CASSQHSGSYEQYF
TRBV15	NA	TRBJ1-1	few	TGTGCCACCAGCAGGGGAATCCAGGGAAACACTGAAGCTTTCTTT	CATSRGIQGNTEAFF